One sample yielded the 27 T cell receptor beta chains listed below, sequenced in a study of blood T cell repertoires in COVID-19. Sequenced by immunoSEQ multiplex PCR; TCRdb stores in-frame clones only, minus some. Among about 250,000 clones listed, around 86% were seen once. Sequenced sample: PBMCs or T cells enriched from blood (not recorded which). All receptors come from a man aged 40-49 years who had recovered from COVID-19.

This chain links TRBV2 with TRBJ1-1, with a tentative D call TRBD1 (6 bases). The germline V gene encodes CDR1 SNHLY and CDR2 FYNNEI. Trimming removed 6 bases from V and 0 bases from J, with 17 bases in between. The CDR3 length is 16 residues. The CDR3 sequence is CASSEGLQGMNTEAFF. The CDR3 DNA follows: TGTGCCAGCAGCGAGGGGCTACAGGGCATGAACACTGAAGCTTTCTTT.

This clone was observed a few times. The chain has TRBV4-1 and TRBJ1-1; D possibly corresponds to TRBD1 (5 bases). The germline CDR1 and CDR2 sequences are MGHRA and YSYEKL. This CDR3 has 17 amino acids. Trimming pared 0 bases from V and 4 bases from J, leaving 18 bases between. CDR3 sequence: CASSQDRRGPISTEAFF. The CDR3 nucleotides read TGCGCCAGCAGCCAAGATCGGAGGGGCCCGATTAGCACTGAAGCTTTCTTT.

In nucleotides, the CDR3 is TGTGCCAGCAGCAGACAGGTGACTAATGAAAAACTGTTTTTT. Encoded protein: CASSRQVTNEKLFF. The chain couples TRBV7-9 to TRBJ1-4, with D tentatively TRBD1 (6 bases). Germline V gene sequence: CDR1 SEHNR, CDR2 FQNEAQ (reference sequence). V dropped 5 bases and J dropped 2 bases, with 9 bases sitting between them. The CDR3 is 14 amino acids.

The J gene is TRBJ2-7, the V gene TRBV7-8; 8 positions agree with TRBD2. The ends lost 5 bases at V and 3 bases at J; junction bases unmatched: 18. Per the germline V gene, CDR1 is SGHVS and CDR2 is FQNEAQ. The CDR3 extends over 18 amino acids. The CDR3 bases are TGTGCCAGCAGCGGGGGCACGTCCACTAGCGGATCCTTCTACGAGCAGTACTTC. Encoded protein: CASSGGTSTSGSFYEQYF. Full variable domain (outside the CDR3, taken from reference TRBV7-8 and TRBJ2-7): GAGVSQSPRYKVAKRGQDVALRCDPISGHVSLFWYQQALGQGPEFLTYFQNEAQLDKSGLPSDRFFAERPEGSVSTLKIQRTQQEDSAVYLCASSGGTSTSGSFYEQYFGPGTRLTVT.

This rearrangement joins TRBV19 to TRBJ1-3; D is uncertain. In germline, CDR1 is LNHDA, CDR2 SQIVND (reference sequence). This CDR3 is 14 amino acids long. The ends were cut back, 3 bases at V and 1 base at J, with 7 bases in the middle. The CDR3 loop is CASSMQQSGNTIYF. In DNA, the CDR3 is TGTGCCAGTAGTATGCAACAATCTGGAAACACCATATATTTT.

The chain has TRBV6-5 and TRBJ2-1; TRBD1 might be the D (5 bases). Trimming cost V 2 bases and J 10 bases, with 15 bases left between them. Germline V gives CDR1 MNHEY, CDR2 SVGAGI. This CDR3 region has 14 residues. In DNA form, the CDR3 reads TGTGCCAGCAGTTACAGGGGCTCCTGGGGCGAGCAGTTCTTC. Its protein product is CASSYRGSWGEQFF.

The CDR3 loop is CASSPTLGLAGAKQFF. The CDR3 region has the DNA TGTGCCAGCAGCCCCACCCTGGGACTAGCGGGCGCAAAGCAGTTCTTC. The chain has TRBV7-8 and TRBJ2-1, with 12 bases that match TRBD2. The germline CDR1 and CDR2 sequences are SGHVS and FQNEAQ. Trimming at V came to 5 bases and at J to 11 bases, leaving 13 bases not matched to a gene. This CDR3 contains 16 residues. The full variable domain, completed using reference TRBV7-8 and TRBJ2-1, is GAGVSQSPRYKVAKRGQDVALRCDPISGHVSLFWYQQALGQGPEFLTYFQNEAQLDKSGLPSDRFFAERPEGSVSTLKIQRTQQEDSAVYLCASSPTLGLAGAKQFFGPGTRLTVL.

The chain uses TRBV7-2 and TRBJ2-3, with 9 bases aligning to TRBD2. CDR3 length: 15 residues. Germline trimming cut 2 bases from V and 4 bases from J; bases unmatched to any gene: 4. CDR1 is SGHTA, CDR2 FQGNSA, per germline. CDR3 residues: CASSLQRGVADTQYF. The CDR3 DNA follows: TGTGCCAGCAGCTTACAGCGGGGGGTAGCAGATACGCAGTATTTT. Complete variable domain (other parts from reference TRBV7-2 and TRBJ2-3): GAGVSQSPSNKVTEKGKDVELRCDPISGHTALYWYRQSLGQGLEFLIYFQGNSAPDKSGLPSDRFSAERTGGSVSTLTIQRTQQEDSAVYLCASSLQRGVADTQYFGPGTRLTVL.

This clone was detected only once. V gene TRBV19 combines with J gene TRBJ1-2; a weak D match, TRBD1 (5 bases). The CDR3 has 15 amino acids. Germline CDR1 and CDR2: LNHDA and SQIVND (reference sequence). V dropped 7 bases and J dropped 2 bases, with 17 bases sitting between them. CDR3 nucleotide sequence: TGTGCCAGTACCACGGGAGAGGGGCGAAACTATGGCTACACCTTC. As protein: CASTTGEGRNYGYTF.

As to this clone: In the same sample, other DNA sequences code for this CDR3. The chain joins TRBV18 to TRBJ1-1, with unresolved D. CDR3 length: 13 amino acids. The germline CDR1 and CDR2 sequences are KGHSH and LQKENI. Trimming removed 5 bases at V and 1 base at J, with 8 bases between. The CDR3 nucleotides are TGTGCCAGCTCAGCCACGGGGAACACTGAAGCTTTCTTT. Translating it yields CASSATGNTEAFF.

The rearrangement links TRBV11-1 to TRBJ2-2; the D gene is possibly TRBD2 (6 bases). Germline loops: CDR1 SGHAT, CDR2 FQDESV (reference sequence). CDR3 length: 16 amino acids. Trimming took 2 bases from V and 1 from J, leaving 11 bases between them. CDR3: CASSLSGVENTGELFF. CDR3 sequence (DNA): TGTGCCAGCAGCTTATCGGGGGTGGAGAACACCGGGGAGCTGTTTTTT.

J is TRBJ1-2 and V is TRBV5-4, with 7 nucleotides matching TRBD1. V gave up 4 bases and J gave up 5 bases; unmatched junction bases: 8. CDR1 and CDR2 (germline): SGHNT, YYREEE (reference sequence). The CDR3 covers 14 residues. The CDR3 spells CASSPGTDPYGYTF. Written as DNA, the CDR3 is TGTGCCAGCAGCCCTGGGACAGATCCTTATGGCTACACCTTC.

This sequence joins TRBV29-1 and TRBJ2-1; 8 bases map to TRBD2. This CDR3 is built from 13 residues. Germline trimming cut 6 bases from V and 2 bases from J; bases unmatched to any gene: 3. Germline assignment: CDR1 SQVTM and CDR2 ANQGSEA. The CDR3 reads CSVQTSAYNEQFF. CDR3 nucleotide sequence: TGCAGCGTCCAGACTAGCGCCTACAATGAGCAGTTCTTC.

The chain couples TRBV6-5 to TRBJ1-2; TRBD1 matches 8 bases. Trimming at V came to 2 bases and at J to 6 bases, leaving 5 bases not matched to a gene. This CDR3 is built from 14 residues. Germline V gene data show CDR1 as MNHEY and CDR2 as SVGAGI. The CDR3 loop reads CASSYPDREDGYTF. The CDR3 coding sequence is TGTGCCAGCAGTTACCCGGACAGGGAAGATGGCTACACCTTC.

The chain has TRBV15 and TRBJ2-1, with TRBD2 matching 14 bases. J gave up 7 bases and V 1 base, and 6 bases lay outside the gene matches. CDR3 size: 17 residues. The germline V gene has CDR1 LNHNV and CDR2 YYDKDF (reference sequence). The CDR3 loop reads CATSRGLAGGPGNEQFF. The CDR3 DNA reads TGTGCCACCAGCAGAGGACTAGCGGGGGGGCCTGGTAATGAGCAGTTCTTC.

The chain uses TRBV11-2 and TRBJ2-7, with 8 bases fitting TRBD2. The CDR3 is made up of 15 amino acids. V trimming: 3 bases; J trimming: 0 bases; junction bases outside the gene matches: 4. CDR1 and CDR2 (germline): SGHAT, FQNNGV. CDR3 bases: TGTGCCAGCAGCTTGACTAGCGAGAACTCCTACGAGCAGTACTTC. This encodes CASSLTSENSYEQYF.

The chain links TRBV5-1 to TRBJ1-6; D possibly corresponds to TRBD1 (6 bases). The CDR3 totals 14 residues. Germline V gives CDR1 SGHRS, CDR2 YFSETQ. V shed 4 bases and J shed 8 bases, with 13 bases lying between them. The CDR3 is CASSVDSLHSPLHF. The DNA for the CDR3 is TGCGCCAGCAGCGTGGACAGTCTCCATTCACCCCTCCACTTT.

This clone turned up a few times. CDR3 coding DNA: TGTGCCAGCAGCTTAGAGGGGGCGCAGGTTCCGCAGTATTTT. Protein product: CASSLEGAQVPQYF. The chain uses TRBV7-2 and TRBJ2-3; TRBD1 matches 7 bases. CDR3 length: 14 amino acids. V trimming: 1 base; J trimming: 10 bases; junction bases outside the gene matches: 8. The V gene's germline CDR1 is SGHTA and CDR2 FQGNSA.

The chain combines TRBV18 with TRBJ2-7, with TRBD2 matching 12 bases. The CDR3 is 16 residues long. Germline trimming cut 0 bases from V and 2 bases from J; bases unmatched to any gene: 2. CDR1 and CDR2 (germline): KGHSH, LQKENI. CDR3 nucleotides: TGTGCCAGCTCACCACCTGGACTAGCGGGGACCTACGAGCAGTACTTC. Translating gives CASSPPGLAGTYEQYF. Complete variable domain (other parts from reference TRBV18 and TRBJ2-7): NAGVMQNPRHLVRRRGQEARLRCSPMKGHSHVYWYRQLPEEGLKFMVYLQKENIIDESGMPKERFSAEFPKEGPSILRIQQVVRGDSAAYFCASSPPGLAGTYEQYFGPGTRLTVT.

The CDR3 spells CASSAGGEKLFF. CDR3 nucleotide sequence: TGTGCCAGCTCAGCTGGCGGCGAAAAACTGTTTTTT. V is TRBV18 and J is TRBJ1-4; D gene unclear. Germline CDR1 KGHSH, CDR2 LQKENI. This CDR3 has 12 residues. Between the trimmed V and J ends, which lost 5 bases and 8 bases, there was a span of 9 bases.

V and J are TRBV7-2 and TRBJ1-2; 7 bases fit TRBD1. This CDR3 is 14 amino acids long. The ends lost 5 bases at V and 1 base at J; junction bases unmatched: 4. From germline, CDR1 is SGHTA and CDR2 FQGNSA. The CDR3 coding sequence is TGTGCCAGCAGCCCCGGACAGGTTAACTATGGCTACACCTTC. This gives the protein CASSPGQVNYGYTF.

This rearrangement joins TRBV11-2 to TRBJ2-7; D might be TRBD1 (6 bases). Germline V gene lookup returns CDR1 SGHAT and CDR2 FQNNGV. The CDR3 covers 12 residues. Deletions cut 5 bases from V and 5 bases from J, with 10 bases between. CDR3 nucleotide sequence: TGTGCCAGCAGCCGGACAGTCGACGAGCAGTACTTC. It translates to CASSRTVDEQYF.

CDR3 DNA sequence: TGTGCCAGCAGTTACCCCGACAGGGATGGCTACACCTTC. Its protein product is CASSYPDRDGYTF. This chain joins TRBV6-2 or TRBV6-3 and TRBJ1-2; 7 bases agree with TRBD1. CDR3 length: 13 amino acids. CDR1 and CDR2 from the germline V gene are MNHEY and SVGEGT. After removal of 2 bases from V and 6 bases from J, the junction contained 3 bases not matched to a gene.

The chain combines TRBV11-2 with TRBJ2-7; 8 bases are shared with TRBD1. Germline-derived CDR1 and CDR2 are SGHAT and FQNNGV. The CDR3 extends over 16 amino acids. V gave up 5 bases and J gave up 3 bases; unmatched junction bases: 12. Here the CDR3 DNA reads TGTGCCAGCAGCCCTCTACGGCCAGGGGGCCTCTACGAGCAGTACTTC. This gives the protein CASSPLRPGGLYEQYF.

The chain carries TRBV28 and TRBJ1-1; D is uncertain. V dropped 6 bases and J dropped 5 bases, with 19 bases sitting between them. CDR1 and CDR2 from the germline V gene are MDHEN and SYDVKM. The CDR3 totals 15 residues. Here the CDR3 reads CASRTTGERRTEAFF. CDR3 sequence (DNA): TGTGCCAGCAGAACTACCGGGGAAAGGCGGACTGAAGCTTTCTTT.

The genes are TRBV2 and TRBJ1-2; possibly TRBD1 for D (6 bases). Trimming took off 3 bases at V and 2 bases at J, with 16 bases between the two ends. The CDR3 loop spans 16 amino acids. Germline V gene sequence: CDR1 SNHLY, CDR2 FYNNEI. The CDR3 sequence is CASSDPTGSRNYGYTF. CDR3 bases: TGTGCCAGCAGTGACCCAACAGGGTCAAGGAACTATGGCTACACCTTC.

This clone has only a few counts. The chain combines TRBV6-6 with TRBJ2-3; possible D gene TRBD2, 6 bases. Per germline, CDR1 MNHNY and CDR2 SVGAGI (reference sequence). The V end lost 8 bases, the J end lost 2 bases, and 17 bases lay between the germline ends. This CDR3 comprises 15 residues. The chain's CDR3 is CASFGGELSTDTQYF. The CDR3 DNA follows: TGTGCCAGCTTCGGGGGAGAGCTTTCCACAGATACGCAGTATTTT.